Here is one T cell receptor beta chain with its context. The sample belongs to a study of blood T cell repertoires in COVID-19. Looking at the study overall: Acute-phase and convalescent COVID-19 samples originated in the United States, Italy and Spain.

Generated by immunoSEQ multiplex PCR, the TCRdb table keeps only in-frame clones and is missing some. The sample carries a few hundred thousand clones, around 83% recorded once. Per the germline V gene, CDR1 is MDHEN and CDR2 is SYDVKM. V was cut by 6 bases and J by 3 bases, with 8 bases left in between. The CDR3 length is 12 residues. The rearrangement links TRBV28 to TRBJ1-1; D unclear. Material: peripheral blood. This receptor was obtained from a woman between 45 and 60 years old with acute or convalescent COVID-19. The CDR3, as DNA: TGTGCCAGCAGCTCCGTATACACTGAAGCTTTCTTT. Encoded protein: CASSSVYTEAFF.